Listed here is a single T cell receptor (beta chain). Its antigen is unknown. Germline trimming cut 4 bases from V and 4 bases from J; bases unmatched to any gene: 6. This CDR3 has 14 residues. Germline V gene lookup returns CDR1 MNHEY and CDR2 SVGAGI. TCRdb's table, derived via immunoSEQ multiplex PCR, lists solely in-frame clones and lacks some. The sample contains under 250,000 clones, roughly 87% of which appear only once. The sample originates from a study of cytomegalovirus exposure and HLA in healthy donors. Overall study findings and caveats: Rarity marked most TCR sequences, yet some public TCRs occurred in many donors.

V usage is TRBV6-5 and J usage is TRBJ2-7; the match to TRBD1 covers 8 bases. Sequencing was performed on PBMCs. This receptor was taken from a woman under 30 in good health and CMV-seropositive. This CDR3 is CASSSPGGYYEQYF. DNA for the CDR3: TGTGCCAGCAGTTCCCCAGGGGGCTATTACGAGCAGTACTTC.